This T cell receptor beta chain was found in a study of blood T cell repertoires in COVID-19. This CDR3 region has 19 residues. Germline V gene lookup returns CDR1 SGHDN and CDR2 FVKESK. With 0 bases removed from V and 2 bases from J, the gap between germline ends came to 19 bases. The assay was immunoSEQ multiplex PCR, and TCRdb's table has in-frame clones only and misses some. The table has approximately 120,000 clones, approximately 90% seen once. The sequenced sample consisted of peripheral blood. This clonotype originated in a human donor in a cohort sampled during active COVID-19. The J gene is TRBJ1-4, the V gene TRBV14; maybe TRBD1 (6 bases). CDR3 DNA: TGTGCCAGCAGCCAAGATCGACAGGAAGAGGTGATCACTAATGAAAAACTGTTTTTT. Translated: CASSQDRQEEVITNEKLFF.